The sequence of this T cell receptor (beta chain) was determined in a study of blood T cell repertoires in COVID-19. Looking at the study overall: COVID-19 samples, acute and convalescent, were from the United States, Italy and Spain. PBMCs, B-cell-depleted T cells, or T cells provided the cDNA or gDNA that made up the material.

Source study methods: Quantification of nucleated cells was approximated via reference gene primer amplification. Sequencing used immunoSEQ multiplex PCR; TCRdb keeps in-frame clones, though not all of them. From that table come the V and J calls and clone size; the DNA was used to work out D and trimming. Of about 340,000 clones in the sample, around 86% were seen once. The germline V and J ends were trimmed by 1 base and 1 base, with 14 bases remaining between them. Germline V gene sequence: CDR1 WNHNN, CDR2 SYGVQD (reference sequence). The CDR3 is 17 residues long. Enrolled during active infection, Seattle patients were then followed longitudinally.

What was sequenced was peripheral blood. The chain couples TRBV10-1 to TRBJ2-1, with D possibly matching TRBD2 (6 bases). The clonotype originates from a woman between 50 and 59 years old with COVID-19, enrolled during active disease. CDR3 region: CASSEFKGTPSYNEQFF. The CDR3 coding sequence is TGCGCCAGCAGTGAGTTCAAGGGGACTCCTTCCTACAATGAGCAGTTCTTC.